This TCR beta chain was recovered during a study of CD8 T cells in ankylosing spondylitis. Broader study findings: Clones tied to disease were said to be significantly enriched in matched ankylosing spondylitis synovial fluid. In ankylosing spondylitis blood, a motif of roughly 8 highly homologous TCR beta variants appeared characteristic. Existing reports had already noted some motif variants in reactive arthritis synovial fluid and blood. Peripheral blood samples showed relatively rare disease-linked clones, and these clones were CD8+.

Points on this clonotype: The target antigen is unknown.

There are 14 residues in the CDR3. Germline V gene sequence: CDR1 SEHNR, CDR2 FQNEAQ (reference sequence). The V and J ends lost 5 bases and 4 bases, in that order; junction bases with no gene match: 3. Construction of TCR beta libraries was performed using quantitative 5'-RACE with molecular barcodes. TCRdb passed the 5' RACE reads through MiXCR, listing each CDR3 protein once. The sample includes more than 600,000 distinct CDR3 sequences, under 20% of them seen just once. Sample: blood, either unsorted or a sorted T cell fraction (not recorded which). The origin of this receptor is a male donor with ankylosing spondylitis. This sequence joins TRBV7-9 and TRBJ2-1; 9 bases map to TRBD2. CDR3 sequence (DNA): TGTGCCAGCAGCGCTAGCGGGATGTACAATGAGCAGTTCTTC. Translated, it gives CASSASGMYNEQFF.